This is a list of T cell receptor beta chains from one sample in a study of CD8+CD57+ T cells in acquired aplastic anemia. TCRdb processed the reads anew with MiXCR; each CDR3 protein has one entry. The table shows about 100,000 distinct CDR3 sequences, with approximately 48% occurring only once. Sequencing input: sorted CD4+, CD8+, or CD8+CD57+ T cells (not recorded which) from PBMCs. The receptors here all came from a human donor in good health, serving as a control. The CDR3 runs from the conserved cysteine through the conserved F or W. D genes are given only for firm matches. Clone sizes are given selectively: once, few, many, or a class where the clone is expanded.

CDR3 protein: CAYRTGGSYEQYF
CDR3 DNA: TGTGCCTACCGGACAGGGGGCTCCTACGAGCAGTACTTC
J gene: TRBJ2-7
CDR3 length: 13
V gene: TRBV30
clone size: NA
D gene: TRBD1

CDR3 protein: CSARLATNTGELFF
CDR3 DNA: TGCAGTGCCCGACTAGCGACGAACACCGGGGAGCTGTTTTTT
J gene: TRBJ2-2
CDR3 length: 14
V gene: TRBV20-1
clone size: NA
D gene: TRBD2

CDR3 protein: CASSRTGTGANYGYTF
CDR3 DNA: TGTGCCAGCAGTAGAACCGGGACAGGAGCCAACTATGGCTACACCTTC
J gene: TRBJ1-2
CDR3 length: 16
V gene: TRBV25-1
clone size: once
D gene: TRBD1

CDR3 protein: CSASQGRYEQYF
CDR3 DNA: TGCAGTGCTTCACAGGGGAGGTACGAGCAGTACTTC
J gene: TRBJ2-7
CDR3 length: 12
V gene: TRBV20-1
clone size: NA
D gene: NA

CDR3 protein: CSYPRGGPGNEQFF
CDR3 DNA: TGCAGTTACCCTCGCGGGGGCCCGGGCAATGAGCAGTTCTTC
J gene: TRBJ2-1
CDR3 length: 14
V gene: TRBV29-1
clone size: many
D gene: NA

CDR3 protein: CASSLEMGQGNQPQHF
CDR3 DNA: TGTGCCAGCAGTTTAGAAATGGGACAGGGGAATCAGCCCCAGCATTTT
J gene: TRBJ1-5
CDR3 length: 16
V gene: TRBV12-3/TRBV12-4
clone size: many
D gene: TRBD1

CDR3 protein: CSVTDDRYGYTF
CDR3 DNA: TGCAGCGTTACTGACGACAGATATGGCTACACCTTC
J gene: TRBJ1-2
CDR3 length: 12
V gene: TRBV29-1
clone size: NA
D gene: NA

CDR3 protein: CASSGEEMFSGANVLTF
CDR3 DNA: TGTGCCAGCAGCGGAGAGGAGATGTTCTCTGGGGCCAACGTCCTGACTTTC
J gene: TRBJ2-6
CDR3 length: 17
V gene: TRBV5-6
clone size: many
D gene: NA

CDR3 protein: CATSDSVTDTQYF
CDR3 DNA: TGTGCCACCAGTGATTCAGTAACGGATACGCAGTATTTT
J gene: TRBJ2-3
CDR3 length: 13
V gene: TRBV24-1
clone size: NA
D gene: NA

CDR3 protein: CASSRDRVDGYTF
CDR3 DNA: TGTGCCAGCAGCCGGGACAGGGTGGACGGCTACACCTTC
J gene: TRBJ1-2
CDR3 length: 13
V gene: TRBV4-2
clone size: NA
D gene: TRBD1

CDR3 protein: CASSQDRVGGLNTEAFF
CDR3 DNA: TGCGCCAGCAGCCAAGATCGTGTCGGAGGGCTGAACACTGAAGCTTTCTTT
J gene: TRBJ1-1
CDR3 length: 17
V gene: TRBV4-3
clone size: many
D gene: NA

CDR3 protein: CASSYSGGAGETQYF
CDR3 DNA: TGTGCCAGCAGTTATAGCGGGGGGGCGGGGGAGACCCAGTACTTC
J gene: TRBJ2-5
CDR3 length: 15
V gene: TRBV25-1
clone size: many
D gene: TRBD2

CDR3 protein: CASSDYSGYGYTF
CDR3 DNA: TGTGCCAGCAGCGATTACAGCGGCTATGGCTACACCTTC
J gene: TRBJ1-2
CDR3 length: 13
V gene: TRBV7-2
clone size: NA
D gene: NA

CDR3 protein: CASSVEGDTGELFF
CDR3 DNA: TGTGCCAGCAGCGTAGAAGGGGACACCGGGGAGCTGTTTTTT
J gene: TRBJ2-2
CDR3 length: 14
V gene: TRBV9
clone size: NA
D gene: NA

CDR3 protein: CASSLGKGKNTEAFF
CDR3 DNA: TGTGCCAGCAGCTTAGGTAAGGGGAAGAACACTGAAGCTTTCTTT
J gene: TRBJ1-1
CDR3 length: 15
V gene: TRBV7-6
clone size: many
D gene: NA

CDR3 protein: CASSQDTYSNQPQHF
CDR3 DNA: TGTGCCAGCAGTCAGGACACCTATAGCAATCAGCCCCAGCATTTT
J gene: TRBJ1-5
CDR3 length: 15
V gene: TRBV2
clone size: NA
D gene: NA

CDR3 protein: CSATDRTVWAGYTF
CDR3 DNA: TGCAGTGCAACAGACCGGACAGTCTGGGCTGGCTACACCTTC
J gene: TRBJ1-2
CDR3 length: 14
V gene: TRBV20-1
clone size: few
D gene: NA

CDR3 protein: CASSLGQGMDGYEQYF
CDR3 DNA: TGTGCCAGCAGCTTAGGCCAGGGGATGGATGGCTACGAGCAGTACTTC
J gene: TRBJ2-7
CDR3 length: 16
V gene: TRBV7-8
clone size: once
D gene: NA

CDR3 protein: CASSRAGSDTQYF
CDR3 DNA: TGTGCCAGCAGCAGGGCAGGGTCAGATACGCAGTATTTT
J gene: TRBJ2-3
CDR3 length: 13
V gene: TRBV9
clone size: NA
D gene: NA

CDR3 protein: CAGLGTSGVYEQYF
CDR3 DNA: TGTGCTGGACTTGGGACTAGCGGGGTCTACGAGCAGTACTTC
J gene: TRBJ2-7
CDR3 length: 14
V gene: TRBV7-6
clone size: NA
D gene: TRBD2

CDR3 protein: CASSETGGAMAEAFF
CDR3 DNA: TGTGCCAGCAGTGAAACAGGGGGCGCAATGGCTGAAGCTTTCTTT
J gene: TRBJ1-1
CDR3 length: 15
V gene: TRBV25-1
clone size: NA
D gene: TRBD1

CDR3 protein: CSVEEDRGYYEQYF
CDR3 DNA: TGCAGCGTGGAGGAGGACAGGGGATACTACGAGCAGTACTTC
J gene: TRBJ2-7
CDR3 length: 14
V gene: TRBV29-1
clone size: NA
D gene: TRBD1

CDR3 protein: CASSVSGTGAPGNTIYF
CDR3 DNA: TGTGCCAGCAGCGTTTCCGGGACAGGGGCTCCTGGAAACACCATATATTTT
J gene: TRBJ1-3
CDR3 length: 17
V gene: TRBV9
clone size: many
D gene: TRBD1

CDR3 protein: CASSPGGSPATNEKLFF
CDR3 DNA: TGTGCCAGCAGTCCAGGGGGCAGCCCTGCAACTAATGAAAAACTGTTTTTT
J gene: TRBJ1-4
CDR3 length: 17
V gene: TRBV6-1
clone size: NA
D gene: TRBD1

CDR3 protein: CATSDYPPAGTREQYF
CDR3 DNA: TGTGCCACCAGTGATTATCCTCCTGCAGGGACCCGCGAGCAGTACTTC
J gene: TRBJ2-7
CDR3 length: 16
V gene: TRBV24-1
clone size: NA
D gene: NA

CDR3 protein: CASSYPGGKRSGNTIYF
CDR3 DNA: TGTGCCAGCAGTTACCCCGGGGGGAAGAGGTCTGGAAACACCATATATTTT
J gene: TRBJ1-3
CDR3 length: 17
V gene: TRBV6-6
clone size: few
D gene: NA